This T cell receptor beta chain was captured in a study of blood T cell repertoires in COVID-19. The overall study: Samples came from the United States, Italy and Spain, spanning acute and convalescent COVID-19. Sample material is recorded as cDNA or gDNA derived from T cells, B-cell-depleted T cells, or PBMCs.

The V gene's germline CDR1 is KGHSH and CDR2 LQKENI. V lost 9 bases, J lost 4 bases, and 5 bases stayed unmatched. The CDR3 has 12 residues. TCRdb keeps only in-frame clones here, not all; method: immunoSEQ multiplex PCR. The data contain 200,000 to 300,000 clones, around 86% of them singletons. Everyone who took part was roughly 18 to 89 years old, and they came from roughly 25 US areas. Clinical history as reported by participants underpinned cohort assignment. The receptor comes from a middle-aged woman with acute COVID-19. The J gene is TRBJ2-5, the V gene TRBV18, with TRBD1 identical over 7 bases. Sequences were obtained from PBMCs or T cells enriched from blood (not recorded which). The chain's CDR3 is CASRTGVETQYF. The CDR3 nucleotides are TGTGCCAGTCGTACAGGGGTAGAGACCCAGTACTTC.